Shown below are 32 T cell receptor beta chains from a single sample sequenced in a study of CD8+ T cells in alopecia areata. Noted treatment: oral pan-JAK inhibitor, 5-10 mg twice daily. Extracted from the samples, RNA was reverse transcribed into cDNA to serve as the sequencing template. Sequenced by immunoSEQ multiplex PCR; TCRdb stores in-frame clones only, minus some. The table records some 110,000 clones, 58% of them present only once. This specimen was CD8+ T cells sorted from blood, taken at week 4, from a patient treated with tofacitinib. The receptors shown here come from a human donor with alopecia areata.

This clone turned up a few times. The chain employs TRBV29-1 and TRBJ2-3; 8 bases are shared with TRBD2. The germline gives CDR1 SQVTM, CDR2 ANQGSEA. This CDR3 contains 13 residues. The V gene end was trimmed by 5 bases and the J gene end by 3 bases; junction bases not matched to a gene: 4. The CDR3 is CSVRVAGTDTQYF. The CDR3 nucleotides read TGCAGCGTTAGGGTAGCGGGGACAGATACGCAGTATTTT.

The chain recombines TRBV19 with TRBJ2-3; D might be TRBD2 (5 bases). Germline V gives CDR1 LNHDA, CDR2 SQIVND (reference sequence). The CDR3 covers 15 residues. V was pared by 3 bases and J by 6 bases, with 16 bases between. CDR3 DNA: TGTGCCAGTAGTATCAATTCCGGGCGGGTGGATACGCAGTATTTT. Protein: CASSINSGRVDTQYF.

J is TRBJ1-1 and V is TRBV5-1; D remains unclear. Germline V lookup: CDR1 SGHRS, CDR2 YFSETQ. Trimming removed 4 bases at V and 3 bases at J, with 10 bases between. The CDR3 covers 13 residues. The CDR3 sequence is CASSGVQDTEAFF. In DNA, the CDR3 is TGCGCCAGCAGCGGGGTCCAGGACACTGAAGCTTTCTTT.

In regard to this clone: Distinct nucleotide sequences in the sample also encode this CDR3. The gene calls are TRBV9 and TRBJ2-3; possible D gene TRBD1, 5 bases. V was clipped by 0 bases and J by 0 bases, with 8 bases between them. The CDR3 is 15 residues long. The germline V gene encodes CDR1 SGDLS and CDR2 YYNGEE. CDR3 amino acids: CASSVEGASTDTQYF. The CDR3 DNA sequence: TGTGCCAGCAGCGTAGAAGGGGCTAGCACAGATACGCAGTATTTT.

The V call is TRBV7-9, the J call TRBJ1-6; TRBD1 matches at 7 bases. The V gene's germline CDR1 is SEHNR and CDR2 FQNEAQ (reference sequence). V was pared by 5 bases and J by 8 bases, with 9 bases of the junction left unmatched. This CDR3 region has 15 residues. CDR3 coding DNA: TGTGCCAGCAGCCCGCGGCGGCAGGGGGATTCACCCCTCCACTTT. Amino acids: CASSPRRQGDSPLHF.

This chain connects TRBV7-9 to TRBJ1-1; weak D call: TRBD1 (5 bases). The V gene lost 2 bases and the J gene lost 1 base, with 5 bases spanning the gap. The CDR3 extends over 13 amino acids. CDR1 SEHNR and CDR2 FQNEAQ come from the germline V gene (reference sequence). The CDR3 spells CASSLQGNTEAFF. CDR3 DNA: TGTGCCAGCAGCTTACAGGGGAACACTGAAGCTTTCTTT.

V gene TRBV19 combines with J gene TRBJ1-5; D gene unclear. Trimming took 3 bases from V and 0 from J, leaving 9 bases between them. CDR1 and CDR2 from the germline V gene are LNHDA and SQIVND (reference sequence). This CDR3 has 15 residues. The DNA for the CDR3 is TGTGCCAGTAGTATTACCGGGTCTAGCAATCAGCCCCAGCATTTT. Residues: CASSITGSSNQPQHF. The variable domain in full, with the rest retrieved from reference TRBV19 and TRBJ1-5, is DGGITQSPKYLFRKEGQNVTLSCEQNLNHDAMYWYRQDPGQGLRLIYYSQIVNDFQKGDIAEGYSVSREKKESFPLTVTSAQKNPTAFYLCASSITGSSNQPQHFGDGTRLSIL.

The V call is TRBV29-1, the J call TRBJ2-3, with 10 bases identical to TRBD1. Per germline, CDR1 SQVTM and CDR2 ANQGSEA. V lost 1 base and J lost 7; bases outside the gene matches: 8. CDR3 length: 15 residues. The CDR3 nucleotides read TGCAGCGTTGAAGGTAACGACAGGGGGCAATATACGCAGTATTTT. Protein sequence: CSVEGNDRGQYTQYF.

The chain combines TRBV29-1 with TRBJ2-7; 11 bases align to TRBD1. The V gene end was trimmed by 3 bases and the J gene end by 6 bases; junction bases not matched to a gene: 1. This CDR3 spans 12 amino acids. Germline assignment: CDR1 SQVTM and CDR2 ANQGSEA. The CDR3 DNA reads TGCAGCGTTGAGGGACAGGGGGTCGAGCAGTACTTC. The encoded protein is CSVEGQGVEQYF.

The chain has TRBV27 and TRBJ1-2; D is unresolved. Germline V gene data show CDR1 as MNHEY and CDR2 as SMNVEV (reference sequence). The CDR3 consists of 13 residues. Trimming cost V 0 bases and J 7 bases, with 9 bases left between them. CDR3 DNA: TGTGCCAGCAGTTTATCTGGTCAGGTTGGCTACACCTTC. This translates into CASSLSGQVGYTF.

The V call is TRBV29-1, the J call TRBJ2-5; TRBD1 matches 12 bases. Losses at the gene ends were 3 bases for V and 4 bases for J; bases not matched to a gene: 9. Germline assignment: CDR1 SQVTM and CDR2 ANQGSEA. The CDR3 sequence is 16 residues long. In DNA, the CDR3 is TGCAGCGTTGAGACACCCGTGGGACAGGGGGCAGAGACCCAGTACTTC. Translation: CSVETPVGQGAETQYF.

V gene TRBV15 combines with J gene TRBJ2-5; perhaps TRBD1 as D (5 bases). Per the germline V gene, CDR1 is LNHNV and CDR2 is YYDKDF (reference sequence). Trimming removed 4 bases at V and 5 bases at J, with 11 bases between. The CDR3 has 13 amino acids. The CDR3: CATSNEGVETQYF. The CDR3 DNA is TGTGCCACCAGCAACGAAGGGGTGGAGACCCAGTACTTC.

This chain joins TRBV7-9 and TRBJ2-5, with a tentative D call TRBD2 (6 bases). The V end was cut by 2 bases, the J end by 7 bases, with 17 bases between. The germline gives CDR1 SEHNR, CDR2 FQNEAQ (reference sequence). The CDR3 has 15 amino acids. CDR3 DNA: TGTGCCAGCAGCTTATCAAGCGGGCCCCCGGGGACCCAGTACTTC. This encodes CASSLSSGPPGTQYF.

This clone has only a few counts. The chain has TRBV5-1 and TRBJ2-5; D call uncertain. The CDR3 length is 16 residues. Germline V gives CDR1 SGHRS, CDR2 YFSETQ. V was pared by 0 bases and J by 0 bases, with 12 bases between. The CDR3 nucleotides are TGCGCCAGCAGCTTGGAACCCCACGAGTACCAAGAGACCCAGTACTTC. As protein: CASSLEPHEYQETQYF. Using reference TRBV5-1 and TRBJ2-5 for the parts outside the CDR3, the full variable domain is KAGVTQTPRYLIKTRGQQVTLSCSPISGHRSVSWYQQTPGQGLQFLFEYFSETQRNKGNFPGRFSGRQFSNSRSEMNVSTLELGDSALYLCASSLEPHEYQETQYFGPGTRLLVL.

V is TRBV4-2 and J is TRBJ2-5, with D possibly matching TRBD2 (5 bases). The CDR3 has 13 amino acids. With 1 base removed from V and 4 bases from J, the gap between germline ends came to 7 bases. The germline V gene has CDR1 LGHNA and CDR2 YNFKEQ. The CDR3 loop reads CASSQVEGETQYF. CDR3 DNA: TGTGCCAGCAGCCAAGTTGAGGGAGAGACCCAGTACTTC.

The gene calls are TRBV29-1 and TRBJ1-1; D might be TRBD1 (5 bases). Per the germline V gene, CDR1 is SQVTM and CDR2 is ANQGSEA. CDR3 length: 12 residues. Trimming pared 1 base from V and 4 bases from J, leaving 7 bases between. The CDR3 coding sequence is TGCAGCGTTGAAGCGGGGGTCACTGAAGCTTTCTTT. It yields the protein CSVEAGVTEAFF.

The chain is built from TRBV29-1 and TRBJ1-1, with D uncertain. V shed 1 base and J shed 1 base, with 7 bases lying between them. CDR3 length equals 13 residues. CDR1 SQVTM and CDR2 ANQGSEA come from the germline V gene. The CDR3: CSVEGGTNTEAFF. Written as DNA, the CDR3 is TGCAGCGTTGAAGGGGGAACGAACACTGAAGCTTTCTTT.

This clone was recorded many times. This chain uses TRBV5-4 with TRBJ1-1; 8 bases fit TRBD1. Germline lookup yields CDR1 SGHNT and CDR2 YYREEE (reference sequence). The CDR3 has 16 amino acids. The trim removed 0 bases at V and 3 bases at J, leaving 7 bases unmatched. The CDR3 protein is CASSLEPGGRDTEAFF. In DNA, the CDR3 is TGTGCCAGCAGCTTGGAGCCAGGGGGCCGGGACACTGAAGCTTTCTTT.

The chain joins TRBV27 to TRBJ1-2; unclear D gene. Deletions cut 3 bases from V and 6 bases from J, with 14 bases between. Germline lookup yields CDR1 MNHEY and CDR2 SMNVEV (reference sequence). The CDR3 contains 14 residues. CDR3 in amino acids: CASSFSDAKNGYTF. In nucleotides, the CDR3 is TGTGCCAGCAGTTTCTCGGACGCGAAGAATGGCTACACCTTC.

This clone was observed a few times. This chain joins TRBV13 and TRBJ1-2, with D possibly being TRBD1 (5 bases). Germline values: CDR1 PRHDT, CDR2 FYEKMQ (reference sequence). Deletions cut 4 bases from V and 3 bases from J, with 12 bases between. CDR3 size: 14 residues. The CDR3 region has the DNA TGTGCCAGCAGCTCCGTGGGGACCGACTATGGCTACACCTTC. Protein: CASSSVGTDYGYTF.

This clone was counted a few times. Here the CDR3 DNA reads TGTGCCTGGAGTAAGGGGTCCGGGGAGCTGTTTTTT. The encoded protein is CAWSKGSGELFF. The genes are TRBV30 and TRBJ2-2; D may be TRBD1 (5 bases). V gave up 2 bases and J gave up 6 bases, with 7 bases separating them. CDR1 GTSNPN and CDR2 SVGIG come from the germline V gene (reference sequence). The CDR3 covers 12 residues.

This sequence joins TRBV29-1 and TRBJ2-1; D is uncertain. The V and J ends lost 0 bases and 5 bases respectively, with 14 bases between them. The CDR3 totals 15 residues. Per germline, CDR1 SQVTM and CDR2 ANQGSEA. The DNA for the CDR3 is TGCAGCGTTGAAGAAGCCGAGCGTCCCGACAATGAGCAGTTCTTC. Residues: CSVEEAERPDNEQFF.

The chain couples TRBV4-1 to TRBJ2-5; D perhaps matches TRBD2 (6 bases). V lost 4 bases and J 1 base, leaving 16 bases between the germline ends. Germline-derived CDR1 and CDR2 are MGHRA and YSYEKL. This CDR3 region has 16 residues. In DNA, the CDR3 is TGCGCCAGCAGCCTACTGGAGGGGATTACCCAAGAGACCCAGTACTTC. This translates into CASSLLEGITQETQYF.

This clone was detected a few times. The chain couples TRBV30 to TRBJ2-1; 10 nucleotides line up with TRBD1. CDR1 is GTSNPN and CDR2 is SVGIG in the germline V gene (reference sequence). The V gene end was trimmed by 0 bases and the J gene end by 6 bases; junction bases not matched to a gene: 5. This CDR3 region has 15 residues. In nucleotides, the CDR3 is TGTGCCTGGAGTGTAAGACAGGGGGCCTTCAATGAGCAGTTCTTC. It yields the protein CAWSVRQGAFNEQFF.

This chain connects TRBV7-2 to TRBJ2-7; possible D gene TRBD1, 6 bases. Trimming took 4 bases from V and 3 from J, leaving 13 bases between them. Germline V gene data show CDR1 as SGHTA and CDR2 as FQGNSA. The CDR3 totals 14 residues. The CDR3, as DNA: TGTGCCAGCAGCTCGGACAGAAGGGGCTACGAGCAGTACTTC. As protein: CASSSDRRGYEQYF.

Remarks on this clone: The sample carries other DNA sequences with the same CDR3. CDR3 in DNA: TGTGCCAGCTCCGGGACAGGGGGCGGGGAGACCCAGTACTTC. Amino acid sequence: CASSGTGGGETQYF. V is TRBV5-5 and J is TRBJ2-5; 12 bases map to TRBD1. Losses at the gene ends were 7 bases for V and 5 bases for J; bases not matched to a gene: 6. Germline assignment: CDR1 SGHKS and CDR2 YYEKEE (reference sequence). The CDR3 spans 14 residues.

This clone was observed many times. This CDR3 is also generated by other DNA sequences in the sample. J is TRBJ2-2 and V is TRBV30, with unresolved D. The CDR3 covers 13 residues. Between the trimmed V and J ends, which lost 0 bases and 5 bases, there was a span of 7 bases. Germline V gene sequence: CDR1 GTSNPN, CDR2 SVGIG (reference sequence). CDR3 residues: CAWSVQGTGELFF. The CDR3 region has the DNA TGTGCCTGGAGTGTACAAGGAACCGGGGAGCTGTTTTTT.

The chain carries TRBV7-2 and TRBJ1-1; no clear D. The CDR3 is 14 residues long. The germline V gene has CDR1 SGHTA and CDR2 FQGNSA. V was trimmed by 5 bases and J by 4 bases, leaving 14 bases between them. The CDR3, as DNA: TGTGCCAGCAGCGCCTCTCATTACTCCACTGAAGCTTTCTTT. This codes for CASSASHYSTEAFF.

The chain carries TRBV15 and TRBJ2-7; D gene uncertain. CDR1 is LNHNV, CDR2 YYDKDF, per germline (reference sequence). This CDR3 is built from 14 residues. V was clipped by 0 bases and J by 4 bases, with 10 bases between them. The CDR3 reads CATSREGQTYEQYF. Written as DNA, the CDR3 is TGTGCCACCAGCAGAGAAGGGCAGACTTACGAGCAGTACTTC.

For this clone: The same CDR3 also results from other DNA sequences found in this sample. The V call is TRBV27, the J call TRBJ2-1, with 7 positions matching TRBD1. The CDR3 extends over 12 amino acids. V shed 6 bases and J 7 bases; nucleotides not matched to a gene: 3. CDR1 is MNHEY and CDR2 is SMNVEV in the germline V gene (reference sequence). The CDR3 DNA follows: TGTGCCAGCAGCCCGACAGGGAATGAGCAGTTCTTC. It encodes CASSPTGNEQFF.

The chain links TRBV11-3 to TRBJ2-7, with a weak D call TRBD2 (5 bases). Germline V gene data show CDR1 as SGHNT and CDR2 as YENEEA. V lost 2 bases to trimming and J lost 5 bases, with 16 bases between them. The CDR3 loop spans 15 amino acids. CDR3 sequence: CASSLKDGEGDEQYF. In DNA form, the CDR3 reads TGTGCCAGCAGCTTAAAGGACGGCGAGGGCGACGAGCAGTACTTC.

The CDR3: CASVIDGELFF. CDR3 bases: TGCGCCAGCGTGATTGACGGGGAGCTGTTTTTT. The chain uses TRBV5-1 and TRBJ2-2; no clear D gene. In germline, CDR1 is SGHRS, CDR2 YFSETQ. Trimming stripped 7 bases from V and 7 bases from J, with 8 bases between. This CDR3 region has 11 residues.